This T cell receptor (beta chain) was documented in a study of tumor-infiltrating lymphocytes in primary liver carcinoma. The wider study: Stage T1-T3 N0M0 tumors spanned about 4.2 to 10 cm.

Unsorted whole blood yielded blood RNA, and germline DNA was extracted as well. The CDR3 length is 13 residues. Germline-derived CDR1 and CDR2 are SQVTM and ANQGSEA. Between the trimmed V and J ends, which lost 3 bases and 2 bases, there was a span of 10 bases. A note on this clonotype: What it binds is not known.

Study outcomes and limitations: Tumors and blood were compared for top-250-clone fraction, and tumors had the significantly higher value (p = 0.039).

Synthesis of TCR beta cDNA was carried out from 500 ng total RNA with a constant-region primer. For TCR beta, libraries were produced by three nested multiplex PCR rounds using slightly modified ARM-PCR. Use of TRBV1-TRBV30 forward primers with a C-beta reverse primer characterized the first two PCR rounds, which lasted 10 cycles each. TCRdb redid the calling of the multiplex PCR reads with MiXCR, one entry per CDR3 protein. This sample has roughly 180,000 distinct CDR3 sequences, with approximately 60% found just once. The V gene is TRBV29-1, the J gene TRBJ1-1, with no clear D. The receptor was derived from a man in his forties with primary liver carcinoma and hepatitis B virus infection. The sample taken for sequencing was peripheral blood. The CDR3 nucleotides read TGCAGCGTTGAGGTAACGGATAACACTGAAGCTTTCTTT. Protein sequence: CSVEVTDNTEAFF. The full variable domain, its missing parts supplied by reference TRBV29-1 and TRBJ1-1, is SAVISQKPSRDICQRGTSLTIQCQVDSQVTMMFWYRQQPGQSLTLIATANQGSEATYESGFVIDKFPISRPNLTFSTLTVSNMSPEDSSIYLCSVEVTDNTEAFFGQGTRLTVV.